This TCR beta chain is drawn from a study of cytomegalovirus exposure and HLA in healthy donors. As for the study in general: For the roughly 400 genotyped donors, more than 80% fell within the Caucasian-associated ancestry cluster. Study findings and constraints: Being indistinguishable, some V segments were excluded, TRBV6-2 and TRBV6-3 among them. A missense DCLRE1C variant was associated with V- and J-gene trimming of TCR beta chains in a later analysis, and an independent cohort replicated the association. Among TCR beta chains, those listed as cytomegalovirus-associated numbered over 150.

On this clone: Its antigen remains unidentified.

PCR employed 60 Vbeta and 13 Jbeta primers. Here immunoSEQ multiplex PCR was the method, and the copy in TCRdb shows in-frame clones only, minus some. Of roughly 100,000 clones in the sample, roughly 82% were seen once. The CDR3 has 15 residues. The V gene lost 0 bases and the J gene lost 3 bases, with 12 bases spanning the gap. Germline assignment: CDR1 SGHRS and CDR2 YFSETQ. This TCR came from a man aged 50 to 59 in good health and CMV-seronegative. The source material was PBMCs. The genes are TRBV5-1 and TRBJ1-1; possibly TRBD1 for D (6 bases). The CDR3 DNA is TGCGCCAGCAGCTTGGAGCAGGGGTCTTACACTGAAGCTTTCTTT. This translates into CASSLEQGSYTEAFF.